This is a list of T cell receptor beta chains from one sample in a study of shared clonotypes between healthy human individuals. Using immunoSEQ multiplex PCR, the repertoire was profiled, and TCRdb retains in-frame clones only, with some absent. The sample lists roughly 640,000 clones, about 74% seen once, with less than 2% in the top ten. The specimen was memory CD4+ T cells sorted from blood. These receptors were taken from a woman in her twenties or thirties in good health. Both conserved end residues are part of each CDR3. A D gene is named only where the DNA matches it firmly. The size entry is marked missing in some rows and otherwise reads once, few, many or a size class.

>TRBJ1-1|13|.|TRBV19|.
TGTGCCAGTAAGGTCAGATTGAACACTGAAGCTTTCTTT
CASKVRLNTEAFF
>TRBJ1-2|15|TRBD1|TRBV28|once
TGTGCCAGCAGTTTACCCGGGACAGCGTTGTTCGGCTACACCTTC
CASSLPGTALFGYTF
>TRBJ1-1|14|TRBD1|TRBV5-5|once
TGTGCCAGCAGCTTTGGACAGGGACTAGCTGAAGCTTTCTTT
CASSFGQGLAEAFF
>TRBJ2-6|17|TRBD1|TRBV30|.
TGTGCCTGGAGTGCACAGGGGATAAGCTCTGGGGCCAACGTCCTGACTTTC
CAWSAQGISSGANVLTF
>TRBJ1-1|14|.|TRBV11-2|.
TGTGCCAGCAGCTTAATGGCAGGGGAGGGTGAAGCTTTCTTT
CASSLMAGEGEAFF
>TRBJ1-1|13|.|TRBV5-1|.
TGCGCCAGCAGCTTGACAGCCGACACTGAAGCTTTCTTT
CASSLTADTEAFF
>TRBJ2-1|15|TRBD2|TRBV28|.
TGTGCCAGCAGTGCCCGGACTAGCTCCTACAATGAGCAGTTCTTC
CASSARTSSYNEQFF
>TRBJ2-1|16|.|TRBV7-9|.
TGTGCCAGCAGCCCCCAACCCGGCGGGACGGGCAATGAGCAGTTCTTC
CASSPQPGGTGNEQFF
>TRBJ1-5|16|TRBD1|TRBV28|.
TGTGCCAGCAGCTACCCGAGGACAGGTAGCAATCAGCCCCAGCATTTT
CASSYPRTGSNQPQHF
>TRBJ2-1|15|TRBD2|TRBV30|.
TGTGCCTCAGAATCGACTAGCGGGAGAAGCAATGAGCAGTTCTTC
CASESTSGRSNEQFF
>TRBJ2-3|16|.|TRBV2|.
TGTGCCAGCAGTGAAGCGAGGGCTACATCCACAGATACGCAGTATTTT
CASSEARATSTDTQYF
>TRBJ2-2|14|.|TRBV27|.
TGTGCCAGCCCTCCGGCAGAGAACACCGGGGAGCTGTTTTTT
CASPPAENTGELFF
>TRBJ2-5|13|.|TRBV7-6|few
TGTGCCAGCAGTAGAGGGGGGCGTGAGACCCAGTACTTC
CASSRGGRETQYF
>TRBJ2-7|12|.|TRBV25-1|.
TGTGCCCTCGGCAGGCCTACCTACGAGCAGTACTTC
CALGRPTYEQYF
>TRBJ1-5|14|.|TRBV7-9|few
TGTGCCATCCCCGAGGACAGCGCAAATCAGCCCCAGCATTTT
CAIPEDSANQPQHF
>TRBJ2-7|15|.|TRBV19|.
TGTGCCAGTAGTATTCAGGTAGGGCCGACATACGAGCAGTACTTC
CASSIQVGPTYEQYF
>TRBJ1-4|15|.|TRBV2|.
TGTGCCAGCAGTGAAGGGGGGACAACTAATGAAAAACTGTTTTTT
CASSEGGTTNEKLFF
>TRBJ2-1|15|TRBD2|TRBV7-6|many
TGTGCCAGCAGCGGCTCTAGCGGGACATACAATGAGCAGTTCTTC
CASSGSSGTYNEQFF
>TRBJ2-7|12|TRBD1|TRBV28|.
TGTGCCTGCCGGGACAGGAATTACGAGCAGTACTTC
CACRDRNYEQYF
>TRBJ2-7|11|TRBD1|TRBV5-1|few
TGCGCCAGCAGCGACCCGGGACAGAGCTCATTC
CASSDPGQSSF
>TRBJ2-7|15|.|TRBV6-4|.
TGTGCCAGCAGTGACCCTATAGGGCCCTCCTACGAGCAGTACTTC
CASSDPIGPSYEQYF
>TRBJ2-1|16|TRBD1|TRBV15|.
TGTGCCACCAGCAGAGATGGAACAGGGGGCCTCAATGAGCAGTTCTTC
CATSRDGTGGLNEQFF
>TRBJ1-1|15|.|TRBV9|.
TGTGCCAGCAGCGTAGCCCAGGGGCGGAACACTGAAGCTTTCTTT
CASSVAQGRNTEAFF